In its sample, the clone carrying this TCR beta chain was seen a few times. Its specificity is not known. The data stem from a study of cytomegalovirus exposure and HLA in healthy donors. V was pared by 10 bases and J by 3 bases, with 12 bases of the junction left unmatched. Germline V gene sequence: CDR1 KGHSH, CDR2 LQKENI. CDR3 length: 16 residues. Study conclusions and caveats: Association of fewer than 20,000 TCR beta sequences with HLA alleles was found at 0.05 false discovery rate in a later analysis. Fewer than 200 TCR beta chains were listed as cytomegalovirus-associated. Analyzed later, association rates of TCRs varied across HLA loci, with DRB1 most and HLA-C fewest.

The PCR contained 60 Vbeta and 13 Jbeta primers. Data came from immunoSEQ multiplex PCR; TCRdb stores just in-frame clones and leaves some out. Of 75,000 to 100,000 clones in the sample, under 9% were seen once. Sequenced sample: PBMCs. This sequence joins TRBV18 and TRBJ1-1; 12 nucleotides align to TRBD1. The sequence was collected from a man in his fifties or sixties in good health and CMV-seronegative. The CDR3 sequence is CATTPGTGGGDTEAFF. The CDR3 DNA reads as TGTGCCACCACTCCGGGGACAGGGGGCGGTGACACTGAAGCTTTCTTT.